This TCR beta chain was sequenced for a study of cytomegalovirus exposure and HLA in healthy donors. Whole-study context: Of 300 to 500 genotyped donors, more than 75% grouped in the Caucasian-associated ancestry cluster. Study-wide findings and caveats: It was reportedly the case that the classifier diagnosed cytomegalovirus status with high specificity and sensitivity. Analysis performed later found roughly 17,000 TCR beta sequences associated with HLA alleles at 0.05 false discovery rate.

Use of 60 Vbeta and 13 Jbeta primers characterized the PCR. Profiling relied on immunoSEQ multiplex PCR, and the TCRdb table lists in-frame clones only, not all of them. The profile shows about 69,000 clones, 70% to 80% of them singletons. With respect to this clone: Its antigen is not identified.

Nominal health characterized the donors when sampled, though unrecorded immune exposures were likely. The CDR3 runs 17 residues. V lost 4 bases and J lost 3, with 21 bases in between. Germline V gives CDR1 SGHRS, CDR2 YFSETQ. Sample: PBMCs. The chain employs TRBV5-1 and TRBJ2-3, with TRBD2 as a possible D gene (7 bases). The TCR comes from a man aged 18 to 30 in good health and CMV-seronegative. The CDR3 coding sequence is TGCGCCAGCAGCCCCGGTTTGTGGGGGGGCCGGACAGATACGCAGTATTTT. It encodes CASSPGLWGGRTDTQYF.